This entry lists 24 T cell receptor beta chains sequenced from one sample in a study of blood T cell repertoires in COVID-19. Profiled with immunoSEQ multiplex PCR; TCRdb holds only in-frame clones, not every one. This repertoire shows about 210,000 clones, about 86% found once; its top ten account for less than 3.5%. Sample: peripheral blood. These receptors were taken from a man in his fifties with active or convalescent COVID-19.

The chain employs TRBV7-2 and TRBJ1-5; possible D gene TRBD1, 6 bases. The CDR3 is 14 residues long. Germline V gene lookup returns CDR1 SGHTA and CDR2 FQGNSA. V was shortened by 5 bases and J by 3 bases, with 11 bases between the two germline ends. The CDR3 DNA sequence: TGTGCCAGCAGCGGGTTGGGGGCCAATCAGCCCCAGCATTTT. It codes for CASSGLGANQPQHF.

This clone has just one count. The chain has TRBV5-4 and TRBJ2-1; 7 bases match TRBD1. The CDR3 is made up of 15 amino acids. V lost 4 bases, J lost 2 bases, and 6 bases stayed unmatched. CDR1 SGHNT and CDR2 YYREEE come from the germline V gene (reference sequence). The CDR3: CASSTGQHTYNEQFF. CDR3 bases: TGTGCCAGCAGCACGGGACAGCACACCTACAATGAGCAGTTCTTC.

The J gene is TRBJ1-6, the V gene TRBV18, with TRBD1 matching 10 bases. The trim removed 8 bases at V and 6 bases at J, leaving 7 bases unmatched. CDR3 length: 15 residues. Looked up from germline, CDR1 is KGHSH and CDR2 is LQKENI. The CDR3 DNA is TGTGCCAGCACAGCCGGGACAGGGGTTAATTCACCCCTCCACTTT. Its protein is CASTAGTGVNSPLHF. The variable domain in full, with the rest retrieved from reference TRBV18 and TRBJ1-6, is NAGVMQNPRHLVRRRGQEARLRCSPMKGHSHVYWYRQLPEEGLKFMVYLQKENIIDESGMPKERFSAEFPKEGPSILRIQQVVRGDSAAYFCASTAGTGVNSPLHFGNGTRLTVT.

This clone was picked up a small number of times. The chain employs TRBV7-2 and TRBJ2-7, with 8 bases identical to TRBD2. The germline V gene has CDR1 SGHTA and CDR2 FQGNSA. The CDR3 consists of 14 residues. The J segment lost 4 bases and the V segment lost 2 bases, leaving 4 bases of the junction unmatched. The CDR3 nucleotides are TGTGCCAGCAGCTTAACCGCGGGAGGTTACGAGCAGTACTTC. It specifies CASSLTAGGYEQYF.

This chain uses TRBV24-1 with TRBJ1-5, with 12 bases matching TRBD1. The junction had 6 bases not matched to a gene; V was cut back by 4 bases and J by 0 bases. This CDR3 has 18 amino acids. Germline assignment: CDR1 KGHDR and CDR2 SFDVKD. The CDR3 DNA is TGTGCCACCAGTGACGGGACAGGGGGCCCCCTTAGCAATCAGCCCCAGCATTTT. Translation: CATSDGTGGPLSNQPQHF.

The chain links TRBV28 to TRBJ2-7; 7 bases map to TRBD2. The CDR3 totals 14 residues. After removal of 3 bases from V and 5 bases from J, the junction contained 7 bases not matched to a gene. CDR1 and CDR2 (germline): MDHEN, SYDVKM. DNA of the CDR3: TGTGCCAGCAGTTTTGGGGGGGTAAGCGACGAGCAGTACTTC. Its translation is CASSFGGVSDEQYF.

This clone occurred once. The chain joins TRBV24-1 to TRBJ2-3, with 10 bases that match TRBD1. V lost 4 bases to trimming and J lost 2 bases; unmatched junction nucleotides: 8. The CDR3 runs 17 residues. CDR1 and CDR2 (germline): KGHDR, SFDVKD. This CDR3 is CATSEPGQGGTTDTQYF. The CDR3 DNA reads as TGTGCCACCAGTGAACCCGGACAGGGGGGCACCACAGATACGCAGTATTTT.

This clone was seen more than once but under ten times. V and J are TRBV3-1 (or the pseudogene TRBV3-2) and TRBJ2-7; D is unresolved. With 3 bases removed from V and 7 bases from J, the gap between germline ends came to 13 bases. There are 13 residues in the CDR3. Germline CDR1 LGHDT, CDR2 YNNKEL (reference sequence). The CDR3 sequence is CASSQLPSREQYF. The CDR3 nucleotides are TGTGCCAGCAGCCAGCTCCCCTCGAGGGAGCAGTACTTC.

This clone was recorded only once. DNA for the CDR3: TGTGCCAGCAGCTCCGGGGGTAGAAATGAGCAGTTCTTC. It translates to CASSSGGRNEQFF. The gene calls are TRBV6-5 and TRBJ2-1; D perhaps matches TRBD2 (6 bases). Germline V gene data show CDR1 as MNHEY and CDR2 as SVGAGI. CDR3 length equals 13 residues. Trimming took off 6 bases at V and 7 bases at J, with 13 bases between the two ends.

The chain uses TRBV10-3 and TRBJ1-2, with 9 bases fitting TRBD1. The CDR3 spans 16 residues. V shed 4 bases, J shed 8 bases, and the junction held 14 bases outside the gene matches. The V gene's germline CDR1 is ENHRY and CDR2 SYGVKD. Here the CDR3 reads CAISGPGQGLGVGYTF. CDR3 nucleotide sequence: TGTGCCATCAGTGGACCGGGACAGGGCCTGGGGGTGGGCTACACCTTC.

This sequence joins TRBV7-3 and TRBJ2-1; TRBD2 matches 10 bases. Trimming took 2 bases from V and 9 from J; bases not matched to a gene: 7. CDR3 length: 15 amino acids. The germline V gene has CDR1 SGHTA and CDR2 FQGTGA. Here the CDR3 DNA reads TGTGCCAGCAGCTTAGGGTCTAGCGGGAGCGGTGAGCAGTTCTTC. This gives the protein CASSLGSSGSGEQFF.

The chain is built from TRBV9 and TRBJ2-3; no clear D. Between the trimmed V and J ends, which lost 0 bases and 6 bases, there was a span of 14 bases. The CDR3 loop spans 15 amino acids. Germline V lookup: CDR1 SGDLS, CDR2 YYNGEE. The CDR3: CASSVASGARDTQYF. CDR3 in DNA: TGTGCCAGCAGCGTAGCTTCCGGTGCTCGGGATACGCAGTATTTT.

The chain is built from TRBV30 and TRBJ2-3; 13 bases align to TRBD2. With V trimmed by 0 bases and J by 4 bases, 1 base remained unmatched. Germline loops: CDR1 GTSNPN, CDR2 SVGIG (reference sequence). This CDR3 is 15 amino acids long. DNA for the CDR3: TGTGCCTGGAGTGTACTAGCGGGAGGGCCAGATACGCAGTATTTT. This codes for CAWSVLAGGPDTQYF.

The V gene is TRBV10-1, the J gene TRBJ1-1; 9 bases map to TRBD1. The CDR3 has 19 amino acids. V gave up 6 bases and J gave up 0 bases; unmatched junction bases: 17. Germline V gene lookup returns CDR1 WNHNN and CDR2 SYGVQD (reference sequence). Here the CDR3 reads CASRPGTGTTMGMNTEAFF. In DNA, the CDR3 is TGCGCCAGCAGGCCCGGGACAGGGACCACGATGGGCATGAACACTGAAGCTTTCTTT.

The chain employs TRBV25-1 and TRBJ2-3; D is unresolved. V was clipped by 1 base and J by 6 bases, with 5 bases between them. Germline values: CDR1 MGHDK, CDR2 SYGVNS. This CDR3 region has 12 residues. CDR3 DNA: TGTGCCAGCAGTGAATTTGAGGATACGCAGTATTTT. Translating it yields CASSEFEDTQYF.

The chain recombines TRBV6-2 or TRBV6-3 with TRBJ1-6; 9 nucleotides match TRBD1. Germline V CDR1 and CDR2: MNHEY, SVGEGT. The V and J ends lost 2 bases and 7 bases, in that order; junction bases with no gene match: 15. This CDR3 is built from 19 residues. CDR3 sequence reads: CASSYAKAVGDRDNSPLHF. Written as DNA, the CDR3 is TGTGCCAGCAGTTACGCAAAGGCGGTTGGGGACAGGGACAATTCACCCCTCCACTTT.

The chain is built from TRBV27 and TRBJ2-7, with 8 bases fitting TRBD2. Germline-derived CDR1 and CDR2 are MNHEY and SMNVEV (reference sequence). This CDR3 region has 12 residues. V dropped 2 bases and J dropped 7; count of bases not matched to a gene: 1. CDR3 protein: CASSLPGGEQYF. DNA of the CDR3: TGTGCCAGCAGTTTACCGGGAGGGGAGCAGTACTTC.

The V and J genes are TRBV28 and TRBJ2-3; 9 nucleotides match TRBD1. CDR1 MDHEN and CDR2 SYDVKM come from the germline V gene. J was trimmed by 3 bases and V by 3 bases; bases with no gene match: 4. The CDR3 has 15 residues. CDR3 sequence: CASSLGQGGTDTQYF. CDR3 DNA sequence: TGTGCCAGCAGTTTGGGACAGGGCGGGACAGATACGCAGTATTTT.

The rearrangement joins TRBV3-1 (or the pseudogene TRBV3-2) to TRBJ2-2; TRBD1 agrees at 7 bases. Germline V gene data show CDR1 as LGHDT and CDR2 as YNNKEL (reference sequence). The CDR3 runs to 16 residues. V was pared by 3 bases and J by 7 bases, with 11 bases of the junction left unmatched. The CDR3 coding sequence is TGTGCCAGCAGCCACCGACAGGGAGTCCACAACGGGGAGCTGTTTTTT. It translates to CASSHRQGVHNGELFF.

This chain uses TRBV5-5 with TRBJ1-5; D might be TRBD1 (5 bases). Trimming stripped 2 bases from V and 8 bases from J, with 17 bases between. CDR1 and CDR2 from the germline V gene are SGHKS and YYEKEE (reference sequence). This CDR3 has 15 residues. The CDR3 here is CASSLSQGTGEPQHF. The CDR3 coding sequence is TGTGCCAGCAGCTTAAGTCAAGGGACTGGGGAGCCCCAGCATTTT. Full variable domain (rest looked up from reference TRBV5-5 and TRBJ1-5): DAGVTQSPTHLIKTRGQQVTLRCSPISGHKSVSWYQQVLGQGPQFIFQYYEKEERGRGNFPDRFSARQFPNYSSELNVNALLLGDSALYLCASSLSQGTGEPQHFGDGTRLSIL.

This chain joins TRBV28 and TRBJ2-7, with 9 bases fitting TRBD1. The germline V gene encodes CDR1 MDHEN and CDR2 SYDVKM. The V gene end was trimmed by 6 bases and the J gene end by 2 bases; junction bases not matched to a gene: 8. This CDR3 region has 15 residues. The CDR3 is CASRHGTGQAYEQYF. The DNA for the CDR3 is TGTGCCAGCAGGCACGGGACAGGGCAGGCCTACGAGCAGTACTTC.

The chain joins TRBV19 to TRBJ1-1; no definite D call. With 9 bases removed from V and 5 bases from J, the gap between germline ends came to 13 bases. CDR1 and CDR2 from the germline V gene are LNHDA and SQIVND (reference sequence). This CDR3 spans 12 amino acids. The CDR3 bases are TGTGCCAGCTCCTGGGGAGAGACTGAAGCTTTCTTT. Translation: CASSWGETEAFF. Variable domain in full (rest from reference TRBV19 and TRBJ1-1): DGGITQSPKYLFRKEGQNVTLSCEQNLNHDAMYWYRQDPGQGLRLIYYSQIVNDFQKGDIAEGYSVSREKKESFPLTVTSAQKNPTAFYLCASSWGETEAFFGQGTRLTVV.

The gene calls are TRBV12-3 or TRBV12-4 and TRBJ2-7; possibly TRBD1 for D (6 bases). V shed 4 bases and J shed 11 bases, with 18 bases lying between them. The CDR3 runs 13 residues. For the CDR3, the DNA is TGTGCCAGCAGTTCCGGGACACGGGGTCGAGAGTACTTC. Translation: CASSSGTRGREYF.

V is TRBV6-5 and J is TRBJ1-2, with TRBD1 identical over 11 bases. V lost 8 bases and J lost 4; bases outside the gene matches: 9. The CDR3 contains 15 residues. Germline CDR1 reads MNHEY; CDR2 reads SVGAGI. CDR3 loop: CASLLRTGGVYGYTF. CDR3 bases: TGTGCCAGCCTCTTGAGGACAGGGGGCGTCTATGGCTACACCTTC.